This record concerns one T cell receptor (beta chain) sequence. Its specificity is unknown. The sample belongs to a study of cytomegalovirus exposure and HLA in healthy donors. Study-wide context: Roughly 80 million unique TCRs from HLA-typed donors were held in an early data release. General study results and limits: Common viral pathogens seemed to be connected with several of the most significant clusters, according to a later analysis. Presence/absence analyses took donor sequencing depth as roughly uniform. The Asian-associated ancestry cluster reportedly had fewer N-insertions than the roughly 700-donor mean in a later analysis.

V shed 2 bases and J shed 9 bases, with 14 bases lying between them. CDR3 length: 15 amino acids. Germline CDR1 and CDR2: MDHEN and SYDVKM. PCR involved 60 Vbeta and 13 Jbeta primers. The protocol was immunoSEQ multiplex PCR, while the TCRdb copy is restricted to in-frame clones and leaves out a portion. The sample yields about 160,000 clones, around 74% seen once. The sample consisted of PBMCs. The rearrangement uses TRBV28 and TRBJ1-6; D perhaps matches TRBD1 (6 bases). The source of this sequence is a female donor in good health and CMV-seronegative. The CDR3: CASSLVRQGISPLHF. For the CDR3, the DNA is TGTGCCAGCAGTTTAGTCCGGCAGGGGATTTCACCCCTCCACTTT.